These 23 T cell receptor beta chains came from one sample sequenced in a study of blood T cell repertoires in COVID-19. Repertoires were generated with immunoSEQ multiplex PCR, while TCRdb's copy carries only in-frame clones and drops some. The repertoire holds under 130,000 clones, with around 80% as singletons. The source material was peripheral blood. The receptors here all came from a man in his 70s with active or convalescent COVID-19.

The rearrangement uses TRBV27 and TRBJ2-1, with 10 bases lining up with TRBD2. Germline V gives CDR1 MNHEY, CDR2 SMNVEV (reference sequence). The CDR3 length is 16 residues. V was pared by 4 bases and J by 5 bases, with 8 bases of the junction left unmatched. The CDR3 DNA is TGTGCCAGCAGTTCCCCGACTAGCGGGCGAAACAATGAGCAGTTCTTC. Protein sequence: CASSSPTSGRNNEQFF.

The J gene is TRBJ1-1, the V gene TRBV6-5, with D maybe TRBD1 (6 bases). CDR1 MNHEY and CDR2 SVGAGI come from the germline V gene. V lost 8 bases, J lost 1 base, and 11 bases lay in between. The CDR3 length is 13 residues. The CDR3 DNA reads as TGTGCCAGCGGAAGGGGGAGGAACACTGAAGCTTTCTTT. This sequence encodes CASGRGRNTEAFF.

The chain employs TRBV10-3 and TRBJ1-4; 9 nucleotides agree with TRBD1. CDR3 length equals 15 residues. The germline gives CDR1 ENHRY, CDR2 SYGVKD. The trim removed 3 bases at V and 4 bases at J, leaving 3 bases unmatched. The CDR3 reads CAISDGDRVNEKLFF. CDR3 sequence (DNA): TGTGCCATCAGTGACGGGGACAGGGTTAATGAAAAACTGTTTTTT.

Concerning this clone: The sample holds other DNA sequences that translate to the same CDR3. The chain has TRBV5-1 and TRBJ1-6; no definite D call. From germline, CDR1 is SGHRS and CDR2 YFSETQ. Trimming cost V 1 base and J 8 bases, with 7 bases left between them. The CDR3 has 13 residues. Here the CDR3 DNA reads TGCGCCAGCAGCTTGAAATTAGATTCACCCCTCCACTTT. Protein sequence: CASSLKLDSPLHF.

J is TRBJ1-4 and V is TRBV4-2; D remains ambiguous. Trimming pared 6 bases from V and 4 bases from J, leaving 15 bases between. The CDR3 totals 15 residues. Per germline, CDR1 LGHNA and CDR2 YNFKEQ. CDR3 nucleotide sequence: TGTGCCAGCAGGGATACTACCGGGATTAATGAAAAACTGTTTTTT. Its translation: CASRDTTGINEKLFF.

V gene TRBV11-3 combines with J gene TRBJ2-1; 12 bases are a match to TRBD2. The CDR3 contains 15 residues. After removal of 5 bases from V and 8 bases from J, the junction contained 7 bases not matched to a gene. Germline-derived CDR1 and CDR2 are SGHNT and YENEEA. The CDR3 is CASSTRTSGMDEQFF. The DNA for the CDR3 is TGTGCCAGCAGCACACGGACTAGCGGGATGGATGAGCAGTTCTTC. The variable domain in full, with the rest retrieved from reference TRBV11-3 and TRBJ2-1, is EAGVVQSPRYKIIEKKQPVAFWCNPISGHNTLYWYLQNLGQGPELLIRYENEEAVDDSQLPKDRFSAERLKGVDSTLKIQPAELGDSAVYLCASSTRTSGMDEQFFGPGTRLTVL.

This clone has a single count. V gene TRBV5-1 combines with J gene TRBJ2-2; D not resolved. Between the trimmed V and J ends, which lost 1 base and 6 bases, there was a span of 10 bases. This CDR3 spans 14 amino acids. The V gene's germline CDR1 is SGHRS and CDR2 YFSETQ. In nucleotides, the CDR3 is TGCGCCAGCAGCTTGAGTGGGCGCCCCGGGGAGCTGTTTTTT. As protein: CASSLSGRPGELFF.

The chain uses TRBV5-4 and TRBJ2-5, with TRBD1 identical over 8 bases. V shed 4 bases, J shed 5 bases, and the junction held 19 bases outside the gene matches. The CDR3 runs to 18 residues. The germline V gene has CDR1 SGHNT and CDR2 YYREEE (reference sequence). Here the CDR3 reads CASSPSLLSGGSGETQYF. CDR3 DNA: TGTGCCAGCAGCCCATCCCTGCTATCAGGGGGCTCGGGGGAGACCCAGTACTTC.

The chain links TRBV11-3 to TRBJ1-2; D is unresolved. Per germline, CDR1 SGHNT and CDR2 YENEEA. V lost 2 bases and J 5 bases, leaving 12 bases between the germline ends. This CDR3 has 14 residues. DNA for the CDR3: TGTGCCAGCAGCTTAACTTCCGGAGGTTATGGCTACACCTTC. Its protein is CASSLTSGGYGYTF.

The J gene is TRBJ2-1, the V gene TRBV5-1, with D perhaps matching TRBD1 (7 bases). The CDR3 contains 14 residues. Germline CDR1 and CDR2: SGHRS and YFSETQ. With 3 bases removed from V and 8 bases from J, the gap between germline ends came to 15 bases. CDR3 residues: CASSWRGQDDEQFF. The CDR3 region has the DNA TGCGCCAGCAGCTGGAGGGGGCAGGACGATGAGCAGTTCTTC.

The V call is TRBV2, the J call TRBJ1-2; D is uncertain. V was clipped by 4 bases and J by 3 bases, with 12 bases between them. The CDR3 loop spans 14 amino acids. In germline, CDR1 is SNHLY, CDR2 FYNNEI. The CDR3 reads CASSVETSYYGYTF. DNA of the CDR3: TGTGCCAGCAGTGTCGAGACATCTTACTATGGCTACACCTTC. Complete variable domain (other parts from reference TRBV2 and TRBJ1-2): EPEVTQTPSHQVTQMGQEVILRCVPISNHLYFYWYRQILGQKVEFLVSFYNNEISEKSEIFDDQFSVERPDGSNFTLKIRSTKLEDSAMYFCASSVETSYYGYTFGSGTRLTVV.

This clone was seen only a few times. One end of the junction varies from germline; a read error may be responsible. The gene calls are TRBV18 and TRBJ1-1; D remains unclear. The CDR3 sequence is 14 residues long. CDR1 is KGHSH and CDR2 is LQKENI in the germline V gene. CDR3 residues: CASSPPSVNPEAFF. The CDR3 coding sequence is TGTGCCAGCTCACCACCTTCGGTGAACCCTGAAGCTTTCTTT.

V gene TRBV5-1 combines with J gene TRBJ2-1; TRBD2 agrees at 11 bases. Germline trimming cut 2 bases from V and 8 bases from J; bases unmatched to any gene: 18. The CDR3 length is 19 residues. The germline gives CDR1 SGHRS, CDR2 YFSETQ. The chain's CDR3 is CASSFPASGGLRAADEQFF. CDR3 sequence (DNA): TGCGCCAGCAGCTTCCCAGCTAGCGGGGGGTTGCGGGCGGCGGATGAGCAGTTCTTC.

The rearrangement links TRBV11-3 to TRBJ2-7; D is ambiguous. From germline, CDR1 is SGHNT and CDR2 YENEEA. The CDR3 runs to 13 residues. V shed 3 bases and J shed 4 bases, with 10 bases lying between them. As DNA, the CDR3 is TGTGCCAGCAGCTTTTATGCAGGTTACGAGCAGTACTTC. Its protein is CASSFYAGYEQYF.

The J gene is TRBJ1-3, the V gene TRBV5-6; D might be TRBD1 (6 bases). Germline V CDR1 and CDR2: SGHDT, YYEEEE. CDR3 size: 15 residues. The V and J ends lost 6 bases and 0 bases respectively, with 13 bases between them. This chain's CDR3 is CASTLGTSSGNTIYF. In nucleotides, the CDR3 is TGTGCCAGCACCCTTGGGACATCCTCTGGAAACACCATATATTTT.

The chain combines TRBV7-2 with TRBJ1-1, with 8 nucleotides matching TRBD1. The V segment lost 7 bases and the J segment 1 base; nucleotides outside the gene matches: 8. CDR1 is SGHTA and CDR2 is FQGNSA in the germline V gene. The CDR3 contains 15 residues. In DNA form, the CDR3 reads TGTGCCAGCATCACCTCCGGGACAGGGAACACTGAAGCTTTCTTT. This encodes CASITSGTGNTEAFF. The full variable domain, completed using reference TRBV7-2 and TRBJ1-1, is GAGVSQSPSNKVTEKGKDVELRCDPISGHTALYWYRQSLGQGLEFLIYFQGNSAPDKSGLPSDRFSAERTGGSVSTLTIQRTQQEDSAVYLCASITSGTGNTEAFFGQGTRLTVV.

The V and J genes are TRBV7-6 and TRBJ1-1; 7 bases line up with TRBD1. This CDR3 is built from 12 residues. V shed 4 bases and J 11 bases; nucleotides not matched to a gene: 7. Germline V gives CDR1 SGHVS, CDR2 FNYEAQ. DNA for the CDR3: TGTGCCAGCAGCTCGCCCACAGGGGCGGCTTTCTTT. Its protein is CASSSPTGAAFF.

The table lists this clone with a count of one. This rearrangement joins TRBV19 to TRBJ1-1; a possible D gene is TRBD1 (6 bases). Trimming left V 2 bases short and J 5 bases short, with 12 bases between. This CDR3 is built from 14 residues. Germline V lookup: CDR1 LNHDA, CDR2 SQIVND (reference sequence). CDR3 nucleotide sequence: TGTGCCAGTAGTATACGGGGGGCGCGGACTGAAGCTTTCTTT. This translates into CASSIRGARTEAFF. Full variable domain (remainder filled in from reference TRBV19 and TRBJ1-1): DGGITQSPKYLFRKEGQNVTLSCEQNLNHDAMYWYRQDPGQGLRLIYYSQIVNDFQKGDIAEGYSVSREKKESFPLTVTSAQKNPTAFYLCASSIRGARTEAFFGQGTRLTVV.

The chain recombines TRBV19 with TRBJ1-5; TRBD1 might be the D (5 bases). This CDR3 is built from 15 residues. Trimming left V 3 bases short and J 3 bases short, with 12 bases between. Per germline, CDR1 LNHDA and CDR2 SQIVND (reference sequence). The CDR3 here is CASSMVRGVNQPQHF. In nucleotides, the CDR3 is TGTGCCAGTAGTATGGTTAGGGGTGTCAATCAGCCCCAGCATTTT.

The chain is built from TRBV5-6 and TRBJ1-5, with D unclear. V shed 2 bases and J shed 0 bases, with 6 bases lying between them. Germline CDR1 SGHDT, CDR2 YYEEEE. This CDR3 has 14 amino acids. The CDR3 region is CASSLGSSNQPQHF. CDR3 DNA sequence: TGTGCCAGCAGCTTAGGGAGTAGCAATCAGCCCCAGCATTTT.

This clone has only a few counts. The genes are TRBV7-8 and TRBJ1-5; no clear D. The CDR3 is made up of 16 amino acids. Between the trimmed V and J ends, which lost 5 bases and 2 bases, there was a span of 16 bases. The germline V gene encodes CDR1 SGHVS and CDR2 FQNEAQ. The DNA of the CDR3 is TGTGCCAGCAGCCCGGACTTCAAAGCGGGCAATCAGCCCCAGCATTTT. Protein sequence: CASSPDFKAGNQPQHF.

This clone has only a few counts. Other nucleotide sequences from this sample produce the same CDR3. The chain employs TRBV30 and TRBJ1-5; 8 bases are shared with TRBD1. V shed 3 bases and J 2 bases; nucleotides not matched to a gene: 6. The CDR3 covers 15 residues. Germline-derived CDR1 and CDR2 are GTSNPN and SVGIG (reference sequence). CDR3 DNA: TGTGCCTGGAGCGGCGGACAGGGAGGCAATCAGCCCCAGCATTTT. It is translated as CAWSGGQGGNQPQHF. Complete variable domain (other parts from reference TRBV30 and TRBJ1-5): SQTIHQWPATLVQPVGSPLSLECTVEGTSNPNLYWYRQAAGRGLQLLFYSVGIGQISSEVPQNLSASRPQDRQFILSSKKLLLSDSGFYLCAWSGGQGGNQPQHFGDGTRLSIL.

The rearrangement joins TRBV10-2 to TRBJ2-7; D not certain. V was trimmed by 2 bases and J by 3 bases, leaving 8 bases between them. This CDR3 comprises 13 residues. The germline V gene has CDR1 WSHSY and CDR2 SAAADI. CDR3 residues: CASSEGNYYEQYF. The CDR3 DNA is TGCGCCAGCAGTGAGGGCAACTACTACGAGCAGTACTTC.